The rows below give T cell receptor beta chains drawn from one sample of a study of blood T cell repertoires in COVID-19. The assay was immunoSEQ multiplex PCR, and TCRdb's table has in-frame clones only and misses some. The table includes fewer than 120,000 clones, roughly 85% detected once. Sequencing used peripheral blood. The receptors originated from an elderly woman with active or convalescent COVID-19. The CDR3 runs from the conserved cysteine through the conserved F or W. Fields, in order: CDR3 DNA, CDR3 protein, clone size, J gene, D gene, V gene. D genes are given only for firm matches. Rows give clone size only sometimes, using once, few, many, or a class for an expanded clone.

TGTGCCAGCAGTTTCCGGACGGGGGAGAAAACTTTCTTT,CASSFRTGEKTFF,NA,TRBJ1-1,NA,TRBV28
TGTGCCAGCAGCTTGTATCCCCTCGGCGGGGGCTCCTACAATGAGCAGTTCTTC,CASSLYPLGGGSYNEQFF,NA,TRBJ2-1,TRBD2,TRBV5-4
TGTGCCAGCAGCTTAGAGGGACAGGGGGCCTCTGGAAACACCATATATTTT,CASSLEGQGASGNTIYF,NA,TRBJ1-3,TRBD1,TRBV7-9
TGCGCCAGCAGCTGGGGGCAAACTAGCGGGTTCTACAATGAGCAGTTCTTC,CASSWGQTSGFYNEQFF,NA,TRBJ2-1,TRBD2,TRBV5-1
TGTGCCTGGAGTGTCGGTAACCTTCGCTCCTACGAGCAGTACTTC,CAWSVGNLRSYEQYF,NA,TRBJ2-7,NA,TRBV30
TGCGCCAGCAGCCAAGATTCCTATTACACCGGGGAGCTGTTTTTT,CASSQDSYYTGELFF,NA,TRBJ2-2,NA,TRBV4-3
TGTGCCTGGAGTGTACGTACAGCTGGAAACACCATATATTTT,CAWSVRTAGNTIYF,NA,TRBJ1-3,NA,TRBV30
TGTGCCAGCAGTGTCCCCGGGACAGGGGTCCAATCGACCCAGCATTTT,CASSVPGTGVQSTQHF,NA,TRBJ1-5,TRBD1,TRBV6-1
TGTGCCAGCAGCTTTTCCATCCACACCAGGGGGCTCTATGGCTACACCTTC,CASSFSIHTRGLYGYTF,NA,TRBJ1-2,TRBD1,TRBV7-9
TGCGCCAGCAGCCAATCAGGGATGAACACTGAAGCTTTCTTT,CASSQSGMNTEAFF,NA,TRBJ1-1,NA,TRBV4-1
TGTGCCAGCAGTCCGACGGGGTCCACAGATACGCAGTATTTT,CASSPTGSTDTQYF,NA,TRBJ2-3,NA,TRBV5-6
TGTGCCAGCAGCCTGACTAGCGGGAGGGTCCCCGGGGAGCTGTTTTTT,CASSLTSGRVPGELFF,few,TRBJ2-2,TRBD2,TRBV3-1/TRBV3-2
TGTGCCAGCAGTGATACGTGGACTAGCGGGAGCTCCCGAGAGACCCAGTACTTC,CASSDTWTSGSSRETQYF,few,TRBJ2-5,TRBD2,TRBV2
TGCGCCAGCAGCTTTGAGAGCTCTGGAAACACCATATATTTT,CASSFESSGNTIYF,NA,TRBJ1-3,NA,TRBV5-1
TGTGCCAGCAGCCTTGAGTACTCTGGGGCCAACGTCCTGACTTTC,CASSLEYSGANVLTF,NA,TRBJ2-6,NA,TRBV7-9
TGTGCCAGCAGCGTCAGCTTACAGGGCGCGAACACCGGGGAGCTGTTTTTT,CASSVSLQGANTGELFF,NA,TRBJ2-2,NA,TRBV9
TGCGCCAGCAGCCAAGATCCAATGAACACTGAAGCTTTCTTT,CASSQDPMNTEAFF,few,TRBJ1-1,NA,TRBV4-1
TGTGCCAGCAGCTCTAGGACAGGGGCTGGCTACACCTTC,CASSSRTGAGYTF,NA,TRBJ1-2,TRBD1,TRBV7-8
TGTGCCAGCAGCTTTAGTCGGCGGGATCGTACCGGAAATGAGCAGTTCTTC,CASSFSRRDRTGNEQFF,NA,TRBJ2-1,NA,TRBV7-3
TGTGCCAGCAGTTTGGAGAGCTCCTACAATGAGCAGTTCTTC,CASSLESSYNEQFF,NA,TRBJ2-1,NA,TRBV6-6
TGCGCCAGCAGCTTGGTTGCAGGATCAGAGACCCAGTACTTC,CASSLVAGSETQYF,NA,TRBJ2-5,NA,TRBV5-1
TGTGCCAGCAAGGAAAAGGGGCCCCCGGACTACGAGCAGTACTTC,CASKEKGPPDYEQYF,NA,TRBJ2-7,NA,TRBV2
TGTGCCAGCAGCAAACTCGGCGGGACAGATGATGAAAAACTGTTTTTT,CASSKLGGTDDEKLFF,few,TRBJ1-4,NA,TRBV21-1
TGTGCCAGCAGTGAGGGATACGAGCAGTACTTC,CASSEGYEQYF,NA,TRBJ2-7,NA,TRBV6-6
TGTGCCAGCAGTTCGACTAGCGCAGATACGCAGTATTTT,CASSSTSADTQYF,NA,TRBJ2-3,TRBD2,TRBV5-5
TGCGCCAGCAGCTTGGGACAGTCTGGGGCCAACGTCCTGACTTTC,CASSLGQSGANVLTF,NA,TRBJ2-6,NA,TRBV5-1
TGCGCCAGCAGCCAGCTGGGGGGGGTGGTTGAGACCCAGTACTTC,CASSQLGGVVETQYF,few,TRBJ2-5,TRBD2,TRBV4-1
TGTGCCAGCAGTTTTAGCCTGAATCAGCCCCAGCATTTT,CASSFSLNQPQHF,NA,TRBJ1-5,NA,TRBV12-3/TRBV12-4
TGTGCCAGCAGCCAAGGTTTCGGGACTAGCGGGATTAATGAGCAGTTCTTC,CASSQGFGTSGINEQFF,few,TRBJ2-1,TRBD2,TRBV4-2
TGTGCCAGCAGCTTGCCCCGGGAAGTCCGACTGAACACTGAAGCTTTCTTT,CASSLPREVRLNTEAFF,NA,TRBJ1-1,NA,TRBV5-5
TGCAGTGCGCAGGCCCAAAGCGAGCAGTACTTC,CSAQAQSEQYF,few,TRBJ2-7,NA,TRBV20-1
TGTGCCATCAGTGGACTAGCGGGAGGCACAGATACGCAGTATTTT,CAISGLAGGTDTQYF,many,TRBJ2-3,TRBD2,TRBV10-3
TGTGCCAGCAGCAAGCCCACGGTTGAGCAGTTCTTC,CASSKPTVEQFF,NA,TRBJ2-1,NA,TRBV6-2/TRBV6-3
TGTGCCAGCAGCCCATGGACAGACCCTTCCTACGAGCAGTACTTC,CASSPWTDPSYEQYF,few,TRBJ2-7,NA,TRBV7-6
TGTGCCAGCAGCTCCCATGATAGCGGTGATTACGAGCAGTACTTC,CASSSHDSGDYEQYF,few,TRBJ2-7,NA,TRBV5-4
TGTGCCAGCAGCCAAGATCGGGTGCAGACCCAGTACTTC,CASSQDRVQTQYF,once,TRBJ2-5,NA,TRBV3-1/TRBV3-2
TGTGCCAGTAGTACACCTGGGCACCGCGTGAACACTGAAGCTTTCTTT,CASSTPGHRVNTEAFF,NA,TRBJ1-1,NA,TRBV19
TGTGCCAGCAGCTTAGGGGCTTACTATGGCTACACCTTC,CASSLGAYYGYTF,NA,TRBJ1-2,NA,TRBV7-2
TGCGCCAGCAGCTTGGAACTAGCGGAATACAATGAGCAGTTCTTC,CASSLELAEYNEQFF,NA,TRBJ2-1,TRBD2,TRBV5-1
TGCGCCAGCCCGATAATTCACGGGAGACAGGGTGTTGAACAAAAAAACCAGGGAGCTTTCTTT,CASPIIHGRQGVEQKNQGAFF,NA,TRBJ1-1,TRBD1,TRBV23-1
TGCAGCGTTGGATCGACTGGCGGGAGTGCAGATACGCAGTATTTT,CSVGSTGGSADTQYF,NA,TRBJ2-3,TRBD2,TRBV29-1
TGTGCCAGCAGTGATACGGGAGGGGAGTTTGACGAGCAGTACTTC,CASSDTGGEFDEQYF,few,TRBJ2-7,TRBD2,TRBV2
TGTGCCAGCAGTTTAAGGCAGGGGGCAGGAAACACCATATATTTT,CASSLRQGAGNTIYF,NA,TRBJ1-3,TRBD1,TRBV28
TGTGCCAGCAGCCAAGCGGGAGGCACAGATACGCAGTATTTT,CASSQAGGTDTQYF,once,TRBJ2-3,TRBD2,TRBV5-4
TGTGCCAGCAGCCAAGGGACAGTCATTCCTTGGGGCTACACCTTC,CASSQGTVIPWGYTF,NA,TRBJ1-2,NA,TRBV4-2